The 8 T cell receptor beta chains reported below all come from one sample, sequenced in a study of T cell responses to AZD1222 COVID-19 vaccine. Method: immunoSEQ multiplex PCR; TCRdb's copy keeps in-frame clones and lacks some. Here the sample spans about 150,000 clones, approximately 91% being singletons. The sample in question was peripheral blood, obtained after recovery from COVID-19. These receptors were obtained from an adult who had recovered from COVID-19.

The chain links TRBV6-1 to TRBJ2-2; 10 bases map to TRBD2. With 0 bases clipped from V and 4 bases from J, the junction kept 11 bases outside the gene matches. Per germline, CDR1 MNHNS and CDR2 SASEGT. The CDR3 is made up of 19 amino acids. Written as DNA, the CDR3 is TGTGCCAGCAGTGAAGCGCTCATGACTAGCGGGTGGGGCACCGGGGAGCTGTTTTTT. Translation: CASSEALMTSGWGTGELFF.

The chain uses TRBV19 and TRBJ1-5; the D gene is possibly TRBD1 (5 bases). This CDR3 has 14 amino acids. The germline V and J ends were trimmed by 9 bases and 5 bases, with 17 bases remaining between them. Germline values: CDR1 LNHDA, CDR2 SQIVND (reference sequence). For the CDR3, the DNA is TGTGCCAGCTCCTGGGACGGTAGAGATCAGCCCCAGCATTTT. As protein: CASSWDGRDQPQHF.

The V and J genes are TRBV9 and TRBJ1-5, with D unclear. V lost 2 bases, J lost 5 bases, and 14 bases lay in between. CDR1 SGDLS and CDR2 YYNGEE come from the germline V gene. The length of the CDR3 is 15 residues. CDR3 nucleotides: TGTGCCAGCAGCGTCGATTTTGGGAGGGATCAGCCCCAGCATTTT. It encodes CASSVDFGRDQPQHF.

The chain uses TRBV9 and TRBJ1-1; tentative D call: TRBD1 (5 bases). The germline V and J ends were trimmed by 4 bases and 1 base, with 11 bases remaining between them. Germline V gene data show CDR1 as SGDLS and CDR2 as YYNGEE. The CDR3 covers 14 residues. The CDR3 here is CASSISGPNTEAFF. CDR3 nucleotide sequence: TGTGCCAGCAGCATTTCGGGACCGAACACTGAAGCTTTCTTT.

The V call is TRBV3-1 (or the pseudogene TRBV3-2), the J call TRBJ1-1, with 7 positions matching TRBD1. The CDR3 totals 13 residues. With V trimmed by 7 bases and J by 3 bases, 5 bases remained unmatched. Germline CDR1 and CDR2: LGHDT and YNNKEL (reference sequence). The CDR3, as DNA: TGTGCCAGCAACAGGGGTCCAGACACTGAAGCTTTCTTT. This gives the protein CASNRGPDTEAFF.

V usage is TRBV7-9 and J usage is TRBJ2-1, with 7 positions matching TRBD2. The germline V gene has CDR1 SEHNR and CDR2 FQNEAQ (reference sequence). CDR3 length: 19 amino acids. Losses at the gene ends were 5 bases for V and 1 base for J; bases not matched to a gene: 17. In nucleotides, the CDR3 is TGTGCCAGCAGCCAGAGCTTATCGCGGAGCGGGGTGTCCTACAATGAGCAGTTCTTC. As protein: CASSQSLSRSGVSYNEQFF. The full variable domain, in which reference TRBV7-9 and TRBJ2-1 provide the parts outside the CDR3, is DTGVSQNPRHKITKRGQNVTFRCDPISEHNRLYWYRQTLGQGPEFLTYFQNEAQLEKSRLLSDRFSAERPKGSFSTLEIQRTEQGDSAMYLCASSQSLSRSGVSYNEQFFGPGTRLTVL.

This clone showed up just once. The chain has TRBV5-8 and TRBJ1-5, with D perhaps TRBD1 (6 bases). There are 16 residues in the CDR3. From germline, CDR1 is SGHTS and CDR2 YDEGEE. Trimming removed 4 bases from V and 3 bases from J, with 17 bases in between. Here the CDR3 reads CASSRLDRSLNQPQHF. The CDR3 nucleotides read TGTGCCAGCAGCCGATTAGACAGGAGCCTCAATCAGCCCCAGCATTTT.

The chain carries TRBV9 and TRBJ2-7, with a tentative D call TRBD1 (6 bases). The CDR3 consists of 15 residues. The V end was cut by 1 base, the J end by 3 bases, with 14 bases between. In germline, CDR1 is SGDLS, CDR2 YYNGEE. CDR3 DNA sequence: TGTGCCAGCAGCGTAACAGGGATATGGGACTACGAGCAGTACTTC. Protein product: CASSVTGIWDYEQYF.